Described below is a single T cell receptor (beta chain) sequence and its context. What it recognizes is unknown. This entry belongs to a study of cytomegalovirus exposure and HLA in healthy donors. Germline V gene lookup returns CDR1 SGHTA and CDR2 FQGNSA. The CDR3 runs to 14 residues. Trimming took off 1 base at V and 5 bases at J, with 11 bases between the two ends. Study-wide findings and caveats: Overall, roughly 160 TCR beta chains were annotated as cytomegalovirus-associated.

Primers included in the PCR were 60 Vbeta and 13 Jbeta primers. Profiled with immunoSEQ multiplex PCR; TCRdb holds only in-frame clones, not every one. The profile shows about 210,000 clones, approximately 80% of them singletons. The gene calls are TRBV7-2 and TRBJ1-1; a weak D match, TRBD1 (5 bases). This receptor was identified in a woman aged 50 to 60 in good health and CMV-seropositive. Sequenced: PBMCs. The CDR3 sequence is CASSLVSRETEAFF. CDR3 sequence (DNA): TGTGCCAGCAGCTTAGTTTCCAGGGAAACTGAAGCTTTCTTT.